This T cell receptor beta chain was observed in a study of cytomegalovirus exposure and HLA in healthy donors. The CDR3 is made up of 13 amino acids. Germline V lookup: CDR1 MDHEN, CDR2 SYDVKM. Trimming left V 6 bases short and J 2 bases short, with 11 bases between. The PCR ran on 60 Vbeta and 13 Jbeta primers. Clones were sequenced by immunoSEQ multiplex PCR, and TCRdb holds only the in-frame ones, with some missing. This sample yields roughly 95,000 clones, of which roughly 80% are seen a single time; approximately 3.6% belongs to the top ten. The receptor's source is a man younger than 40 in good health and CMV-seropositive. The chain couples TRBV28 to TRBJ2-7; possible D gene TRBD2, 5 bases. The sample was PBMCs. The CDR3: CASRGGGAYEQYF. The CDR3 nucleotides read TGTGCCAGCAGGGGCGGAGGAGCCTACGAGCAGTACTTC.